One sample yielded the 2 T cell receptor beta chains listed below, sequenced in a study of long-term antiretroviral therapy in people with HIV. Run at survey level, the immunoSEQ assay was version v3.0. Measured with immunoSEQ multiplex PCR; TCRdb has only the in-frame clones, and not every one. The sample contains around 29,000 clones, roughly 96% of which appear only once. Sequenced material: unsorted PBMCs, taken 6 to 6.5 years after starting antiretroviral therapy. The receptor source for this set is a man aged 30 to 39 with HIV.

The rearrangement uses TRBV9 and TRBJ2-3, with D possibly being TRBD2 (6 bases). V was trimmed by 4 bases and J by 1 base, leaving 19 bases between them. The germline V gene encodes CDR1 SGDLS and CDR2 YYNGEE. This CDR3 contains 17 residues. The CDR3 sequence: CASSPTRSGGGTDTQYF. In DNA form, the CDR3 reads TGTGCCAGCAGCCCGACCCGGAGCGGAGGGGGCACAGATACGCAGTATTTT.

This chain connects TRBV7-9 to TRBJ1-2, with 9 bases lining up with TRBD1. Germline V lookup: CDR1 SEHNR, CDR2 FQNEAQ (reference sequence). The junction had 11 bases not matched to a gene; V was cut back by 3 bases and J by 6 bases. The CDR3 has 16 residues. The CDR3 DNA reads TGTGCCAGCAGCTTGGTTGAGGACAGGGGACGCGATGGCTACACCTTC. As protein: CASSLVEDRGRDGYTF. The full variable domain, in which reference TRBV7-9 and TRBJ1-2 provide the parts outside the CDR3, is DTGVSQNPRHKITKRGQNVTFRCDPISEHNRLYWYRQTLGQGPEFLTYFQNEAQLEKSRLLSDRFSAERPKGSFSTLEIQRTEQGDSAMYLCASSLVEDRGRDGYTFGSGTRLTVV.